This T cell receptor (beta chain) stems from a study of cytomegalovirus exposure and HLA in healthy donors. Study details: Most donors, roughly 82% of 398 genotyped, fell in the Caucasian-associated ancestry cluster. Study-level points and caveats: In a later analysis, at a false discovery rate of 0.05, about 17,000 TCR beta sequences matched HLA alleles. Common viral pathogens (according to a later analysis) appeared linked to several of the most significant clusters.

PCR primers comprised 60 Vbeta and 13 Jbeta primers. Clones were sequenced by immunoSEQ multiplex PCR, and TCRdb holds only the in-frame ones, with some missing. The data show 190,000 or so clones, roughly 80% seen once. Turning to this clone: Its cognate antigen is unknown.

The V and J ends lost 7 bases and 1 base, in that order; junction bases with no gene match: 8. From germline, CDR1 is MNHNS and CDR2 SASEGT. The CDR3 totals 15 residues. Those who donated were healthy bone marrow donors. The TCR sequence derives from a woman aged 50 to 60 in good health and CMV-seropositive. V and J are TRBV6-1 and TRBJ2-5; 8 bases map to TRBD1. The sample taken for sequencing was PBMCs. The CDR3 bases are TGTGCCAGCAACTCAGGACAGGGAACCCAAGAGACCCAGTACTTC. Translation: CASNSGQGTQETQYF.